Sequencing of this T cell receptor beta chain was carried out in a study of blood T cell repertoires in COVID-19. Per the original methods: For nucleated cells, counts were estimated from reference gene primer amplification. The method was immunoSEQ multiplex PCR; TCRdb's version includes in-frame clones alone and lacks a portion of them. V, J and clone size are taken as reported in that table, and D and trimming were inferred from the DNA itself. Here the sample spans 150,000 or so clones, approximately 86% being singletons. The CDR3 consists of 15 residues. The V segment lost 4 bases and the J segment 3 bases; nucleotides outside the gene matches: 7. Germline CDR1 reads MGHRA; CDR2 reads YSYEKL.

The source is a middle-aged woman who had been exposed to COVID-19. The sample comprised PBMCs or T cells enriched from blood (not recorded which). The chain links TRBV4-1 to TRBJ2-7; 9 bases agree with TRBD1. The CDR3 spells CASSLQMTGGYEQYF. The CDR3 nucleotides are TGCGCCAGCAGCCTACAAATGACAGGGGGCTACGAGCAGTACTTC.